The 15 T cell receptor beta chains listed next were all sequenced from one sample in a study of T-cell memory formation after mild COVID-19. TCRdb processed the 5' RACE reads anew with MiXCR; each CDR3 protein has one entry. The data show under 450,000 distinct CDR3 sequences, 20% to 25% seen once. The sequencing sample was made of PBMCs or a T cell subset sorted from them (not recorded which). The source of these receptors is a man younger than 35 who had mild COVID-19 (a few samples of this study predate the infection). Cell type and time point are not known.

The chain couples TRBV20-1 to TRBJ1-1; no definite D call. V lost 3 bases and J lost 4, with 12 bases in between. CDR1 and CDR2 from the germline V gene are DFQATT and SNEGSKA (reference sequence). The CDR3 length is 13 residues. CDR3 coding DNA: TGCAGTGCTAGGCCCGACCCCGGCACTGAAGCTTTCTTT. This gives the protein CSARPDPGTEAFF.

The V and J genes are TRBV7-2 and TRBJ1-2; perhaps TRBD1 as D (6 bases). The CDR3 extends over 13 amino acids. Deletions cut 5 bases from V and 5 bases from J, with 12 bases between. Germline CDR1 SGHTA, CDR2 FQGNSA. The CDR3 loop is CASSIGQFYGYTF. The CDR3 DNA reads TGTGCCAGCAGCATCGGACAGTTTTATGGCTACACCTTC.

This clonotype was counted only a few times. The V gene is TRBV30, the J gene TRBJ2-7; TRBD1 agrees at 9 bases. The CDR3 consists of 16 residues. J was trimmed by 4 bases and V by 0 bases; bases with no gene match: 10. CDR1 and CDR2 (germline): GTSNPN, SVGIG (reference sequence). The CDR3 nucleotides read TGTGCCTGGAGTGTCCCCCGGACAGGGGCCCGTTACGAGCAGTACTTC. It specifies CAWSVPRTGARYEQYF.

The chain links TRBV28 to TRBJ1-2; 9 bases are a match to TRBD1. Germline CDR1 and CDR2: MDHEN and SYDVKM. V lost 2 bases and J lost 2; bases outside the gene matches: 12. The CDR3 is made up of 18 amino acids. CDR3 in amino acids: CASSLRGRTGVLNYGYTF. DNA of the CDR3: TGTGCCAGCAGTTTAAGGGGGCGGACAGGGGTCCTGAACTATGGCTACACCTTC.

There are a few counts of this clonotype. The rearrangement links TRBV7-3 to TRBJ2-1; the D gene is possibly TRBD2 (7 bases). The CDR3 runs 14 residues. From germline, CDR1 is SGHTA and CDR2 FQGTGA. V was clipped by 5 bases and J by 9 bases, with 17 bases between them. CDR3 nucleotide sequence: TGTGCCAGCAGCGCCTACCCACGGGGGGCTGAGCAGTTCTTC. Encoded protein: CASSAYPRGAEQFF.

V and J are TRBV4-1 and TRBJ2-7; D not certain. Germline-derived CDR1 and CDR2 are MGHRA and YSYEKL. V lost 1 base and J 3 bases, leaving 10 bases between the germline ends. This CDR3 has 14 residues. The CDR3 reads CASSQGVSVYEQYF. For the CDR3, the DNA is TGCGCCAGCAGCCAAGGTGTCTCAGTCTACGAGCAGTACTTC.

The chain is built from TRBV7-2 and TRBJ2-2, with 8 positions matching TRBD1. CDR3 length equals 18 residues. The V gene end was trimmed by 1 base and the J gene end by 2 bases; junction bases not matched to a gene: 9. Per the germline V gene, CDR1 is SGHTA and CDR2 is FQGNSA. CDR3 loop: CASSLVNRGAINTGELFF. In DNA, the CDR3 is TGTGCCAGCAGCTTAGTCAACAGGGGGGCAATTAACACCGGGGAGCTGTTTTTT.

Note on this clonotype: One end of the junction is discordant with germline, which a read error may explain. The chain recombines TRBV6-2 or TRBV6-3 with TRBJ1-5; the match to TRBD1 covers 7 bases. From germline, CDR1 is MNHEY and CDR2 SVGEGT. This CDR3 is 15 amino acids long. The CDR3 coding sequence is TGTGCTAGCACGGGACAGAGTATTAGCAATCAGCCCCAGCATTTT. This codes for CASTGQSISNQPQHF.

The chain links TRBV6-2 or TRBV6-3 to TRBJ2-5; D is uncertain. Germline-derived CDR1 and CDR2 are MNHEY and SVGEGT. This CDR3 has 14 amino acids. The V end was cut by 8 bases, the J end by 2 bases, with 15 bases between. The CDR3 bases are TGTGCCAGCTCCCCCGGGTGGTTACAAGAGACCCAGTACTTC. It yields the protein CASSPGWLQETQYF.

The chain is built from TRBV7-6 and TRBJ2-5; possibly TRBD2 for D (5 bases). Germline V gene lookup returns CDR1 SGHVS and CDR2 FNYEAQ. This CDR3 is 15 amino acids long. V lost 7 bases to trimming and J lost 2 bases, with 17 bases between them. DNA of the CDR3: TGTGCCAGCAACCCTTGGTCGGGGAGACAAGAGACCCAGTACTTC. Translating it yields CASNPWSGRQETQYF.

This clonotype was recorded a few times. The V call is TRBV5-4, the J call TRBJ2-7; D might be TRBD2 (6 bases). Trimming left V 3 bases short and J 2 bases short, with 15 bases between. There are 15 residues in the CDR3. In germline, CDR1 is SGHNT, CDR2 YYREEE (reference sequence). The CDR3 is CASSSGGELAYEQYV. The CDR3 DNA follows: TGTGCCAGCAGCTCCGGCGGGGAATTAGCCTACGAGCAGTACGTC.

The V and J genes are TRBV4-2 and TRBJ2-7; D is possibly TRBD1 (6 bases). The CDR3 runs to 13 residues. Germline V lookup: CDR1 LGHNA, CDR2 YNFKEQ. Trimming cost V 4 bases and J 5 bases, with 12 bases left between them. The CDR3 is CASSLQGWDEQYF. The CDR3 DNA follows: TGTGCCAGCAGCCTACAGGGTTGGGACGAGCAGTACTTC.

A few counts support this clonotype. V gene TRBV5-1 combines with J gene TRBJ1-1; maybe TRBD1 (6 bases). CDR1 is SGHRS and CDR2 is YFSETQ in the germline V gene. Trimming pared 1 base from V and 5 bases from J, leaving 15 bases between. The CDR3 has 15 residues. The CDR3 DNA is TGCGCCAGCAGCTTGATCTGGGGGGCCGCTACTGAAGCTTTCTTT. This translates into CASSLIWGAATEAFF. The variable domain in full, with the rest retrieved from reference TRBV5-1 and TRBJ1-1, is KAGVTQTPRYLIKTRGQQVTLSCSPISGHRSVSWYQQTPGQGLQFLFEYFSETQRNKGNFPGRFSGRQFSNSRSEMNVSTLELGDSALYLCASSLIWGAATEAFFGQGTRLTVV.

The V call is TRBV10-3, the J call TRBJ2-5; D is possibly TRBD1 (5 bases). The CDR3 runs 14 residues. V was shortened by 2 bases and J by 3 bases, with 10 bases between the two germline ends. CDR1 and CDR2 from the germline V gene are ENHRY and SYGVKD. The CDR3 bases are TGTGCCATCAGTGAGAGGCAGGGAAAAGAGACCCAGTACTTC. This gives the protein CAISERQGKETQYF.

This clonotype occurred many times. This chain links TRBV11-2 with TRBJ2-2; TRBD1 aligns across 9 bases. Trimming took 3 bases from V and 3 from J; bases not matched to a gene: 14. This CDR3 comprises 19 residues. Per the germline V gene, CDR1 is SGHAT and CDR2 is FQNNGV. The CDR3 DNA reads as TGTGCCAGCAGCTTTTCCATATACAGGGGGCGCGTGTACACCGGGGAGCTGTTTTTT. Amino acids: CASSFSIYRGRVYTGELFF. The variable domain in full, with the rest retrieved from reference TRBV11-2 and TRBJ2-2, is EAGVAQSPRYKIIEKRQSVAFWCNPISGHATLYWYQQILGQGPKLLIQFQNNGVVDDSQLPKDRFSAERLKGVDSTLKIQPAKLEDSAVYLCASSFSIYRGRVYTGELFFGEGSRLTVL.